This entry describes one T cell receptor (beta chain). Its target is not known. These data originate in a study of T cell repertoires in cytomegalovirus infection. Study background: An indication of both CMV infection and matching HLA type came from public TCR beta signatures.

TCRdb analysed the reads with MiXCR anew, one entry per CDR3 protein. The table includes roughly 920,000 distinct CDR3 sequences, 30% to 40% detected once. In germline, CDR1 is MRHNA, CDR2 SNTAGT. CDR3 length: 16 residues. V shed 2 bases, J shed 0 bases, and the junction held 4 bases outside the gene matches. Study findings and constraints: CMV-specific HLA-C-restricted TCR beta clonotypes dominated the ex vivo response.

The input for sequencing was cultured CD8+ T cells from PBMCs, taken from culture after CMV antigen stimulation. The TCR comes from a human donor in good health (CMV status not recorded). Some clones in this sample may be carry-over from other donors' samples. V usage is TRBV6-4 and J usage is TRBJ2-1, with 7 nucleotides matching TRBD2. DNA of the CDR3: TGTGCCAGCAGTGACAAAGCGGGGAGCTCCTACAATGAGCAGTTCTTC. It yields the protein CASSDKAGSSYNEQFF.